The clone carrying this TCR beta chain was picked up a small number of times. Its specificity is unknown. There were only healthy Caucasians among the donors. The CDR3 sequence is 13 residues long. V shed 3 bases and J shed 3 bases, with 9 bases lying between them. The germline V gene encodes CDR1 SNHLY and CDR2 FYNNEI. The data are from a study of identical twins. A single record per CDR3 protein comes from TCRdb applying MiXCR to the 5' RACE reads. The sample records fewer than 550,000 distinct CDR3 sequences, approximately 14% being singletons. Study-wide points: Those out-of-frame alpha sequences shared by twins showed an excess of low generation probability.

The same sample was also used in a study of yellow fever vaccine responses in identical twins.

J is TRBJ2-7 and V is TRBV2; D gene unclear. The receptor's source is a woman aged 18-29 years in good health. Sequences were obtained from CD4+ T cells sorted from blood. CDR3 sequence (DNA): TGTGCCAGCAGTGACTCAGCTATCTACGAGCAGTACTTC. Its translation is CASSDSAIYEQYF.